This T cell receptor beta chain is drawn from a study of CD8+CD57+ T cells in acquired aplastic anemia. V gave up 6 bases and J gave up 2 bases, with 14 bases separating them. The CDR3 totals 14 residues. The germline V gene encodes CDR1 SGHTA and CDR2 FQGNSA. Sequencing was done on patients that had shown CD8+CD57+ cell expansion by flow cytometry. Genomic DNA acted as the template from which TCR beta VDJ combination and CDR3 sequence profiling were carried out. MiXCR, run by TCRdb on the reads, gives a single entry per CDR3 protein. The table includes some 200,000 distinct CDR3 sequences, just under 50% detected once.

This TCR came from a human donor with aplastic anemia. The sample taken for sequencing was sorted CD4+, CD8+, or CD8+CD57+ T cells (not recorded which) from PBMCs. V usage is TRBV7-2 and J usage is TRBJ2-7; weak D call: TRBD1 (5 bases). The CDR3 reads CASSAREGAYEQYF. The CDR3 region has the DNA TGTGCCAGCAGTGCTAGAGAAGGGGCCTACGAGCAGTACTTC.